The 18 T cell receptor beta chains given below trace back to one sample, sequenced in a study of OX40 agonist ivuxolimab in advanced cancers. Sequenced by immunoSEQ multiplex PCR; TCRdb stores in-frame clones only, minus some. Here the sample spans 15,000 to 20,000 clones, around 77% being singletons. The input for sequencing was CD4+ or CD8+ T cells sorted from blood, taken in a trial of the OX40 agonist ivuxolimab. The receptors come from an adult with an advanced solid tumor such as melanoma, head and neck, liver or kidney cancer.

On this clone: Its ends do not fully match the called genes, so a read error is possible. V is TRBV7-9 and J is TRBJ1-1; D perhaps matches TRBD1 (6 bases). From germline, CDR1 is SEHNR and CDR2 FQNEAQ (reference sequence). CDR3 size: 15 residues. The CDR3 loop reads CASNLGDQGSRGAFF. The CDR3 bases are TGTGCCAGCAACTTAGGCGACCAGGGGTCTCGCGGGGCTTTCTTT.

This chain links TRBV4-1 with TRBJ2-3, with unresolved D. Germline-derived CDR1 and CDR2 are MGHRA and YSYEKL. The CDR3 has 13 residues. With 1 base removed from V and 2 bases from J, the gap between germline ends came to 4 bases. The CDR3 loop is CASSQGATDTQYF. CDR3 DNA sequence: TGCGCCAGCAGCCAAGGGGCCACAGATACGCAGTATTTT.

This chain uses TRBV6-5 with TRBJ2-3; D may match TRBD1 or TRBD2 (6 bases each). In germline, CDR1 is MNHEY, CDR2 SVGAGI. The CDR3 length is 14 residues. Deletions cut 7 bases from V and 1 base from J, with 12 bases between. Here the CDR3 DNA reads TGTGCCAGCATGTCGGGGGCCGGCACAGATACGCAGTATTTT. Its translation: CASMSGAGTDTQYF.

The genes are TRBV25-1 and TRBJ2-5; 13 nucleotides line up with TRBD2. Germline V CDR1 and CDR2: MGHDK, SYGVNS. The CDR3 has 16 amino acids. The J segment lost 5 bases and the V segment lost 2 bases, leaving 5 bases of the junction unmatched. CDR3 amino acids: CASSEGTSGVAETQYF. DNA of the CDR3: TGTGCCAGCAGTGAAGGGACTAGCGGGGTCGCGGAGACCCAGTACTTC.

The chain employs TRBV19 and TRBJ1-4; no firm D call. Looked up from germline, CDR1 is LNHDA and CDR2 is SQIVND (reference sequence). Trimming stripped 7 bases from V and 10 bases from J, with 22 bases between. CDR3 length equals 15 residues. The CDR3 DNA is TGTGCCAGTACCGACCTTTTTATCGGAGAGGGAAAACTGTTTTTT. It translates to CASTDLFIGEGKLFF.

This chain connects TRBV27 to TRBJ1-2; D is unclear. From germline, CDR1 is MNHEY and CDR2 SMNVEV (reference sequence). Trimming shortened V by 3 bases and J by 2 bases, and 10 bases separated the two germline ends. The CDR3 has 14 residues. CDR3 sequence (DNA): TGTGCCAGCAGTTTCCACGGGCGAAACTATGGCTACACCTTC. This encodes CASSFHGRNYGYTF.

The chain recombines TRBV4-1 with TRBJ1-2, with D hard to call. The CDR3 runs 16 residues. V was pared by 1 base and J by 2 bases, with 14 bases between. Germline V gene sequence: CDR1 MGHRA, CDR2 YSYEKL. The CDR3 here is CASSQGEEAINYGYTF. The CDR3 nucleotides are TGCGCCAGCAGCCAAGGGGAGGAAGCTATCAACTATGGCTACACCTTC.

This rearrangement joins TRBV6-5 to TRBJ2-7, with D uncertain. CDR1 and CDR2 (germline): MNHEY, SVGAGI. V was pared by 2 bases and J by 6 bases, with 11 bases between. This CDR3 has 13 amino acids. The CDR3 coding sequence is TGTGCCAGCAGTTACGGGCCTTCGGGCGAGCAGTACTTC. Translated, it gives CASSYGPSGEQYF.

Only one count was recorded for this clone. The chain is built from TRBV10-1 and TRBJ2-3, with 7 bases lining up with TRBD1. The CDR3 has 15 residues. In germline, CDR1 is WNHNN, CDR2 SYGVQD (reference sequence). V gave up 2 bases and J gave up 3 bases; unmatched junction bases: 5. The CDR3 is CASSETGDGTDTQYF. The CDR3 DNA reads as TGCGCCAGCAGTGAGACAGGGGATGGGACAGATACGCAGTATTTT.

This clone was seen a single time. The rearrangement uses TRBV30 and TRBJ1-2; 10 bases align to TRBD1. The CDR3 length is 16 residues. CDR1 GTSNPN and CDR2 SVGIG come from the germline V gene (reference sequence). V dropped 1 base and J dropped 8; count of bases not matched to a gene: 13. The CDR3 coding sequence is TGTGCCTGGAGTGATAGCCCCCCCGGGACAGGGGCAGGCTACACCTTC. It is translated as CAWSDSPPGTGAGYTF.

CDR3 sequence: CSVEWGNTEAFF. In nucleotides, the CDR3 is TGCAGCGTTGAATGGGGGAACACTGAAGCTTTCTTT. The chain carries TRBV29-1 and TRBJ1-1; D is undetermined. This CDR3 contains 12 residues. From germline, CDR1 is SQVTM and CDR2 ANQGSEA. V lost 2 bases to trimming and J lost 1 base, with 5 bases between them. Supplemented by reference TRBV29-1 and TRBJ1-1, the full variable domain reads SAVISQKPSRDICQRGTSLTIQCQVDSQVTMMFWYRQQPGQSLTLIATANQGSEATYESGFVIDKFPISRPNLTFSTLTVSNMSPEDSSIYLCSVEWGNTEAFFGQGTRLTVV.

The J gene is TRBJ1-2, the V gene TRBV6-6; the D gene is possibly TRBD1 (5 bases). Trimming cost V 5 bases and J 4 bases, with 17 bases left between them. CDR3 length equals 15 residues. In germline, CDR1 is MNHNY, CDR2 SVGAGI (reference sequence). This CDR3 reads CASSPGDFGPYGYTF. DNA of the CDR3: TGTGCCAGCAGTCCCGGGGACTTCGGTCCCTATGGCTACACCTTC.

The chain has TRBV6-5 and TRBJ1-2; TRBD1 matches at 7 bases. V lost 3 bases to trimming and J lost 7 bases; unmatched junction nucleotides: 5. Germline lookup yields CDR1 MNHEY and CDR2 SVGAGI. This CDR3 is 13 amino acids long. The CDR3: CASSYQGGSGYTF. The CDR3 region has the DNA TGTGCCAGCAGTTATCAGGGGGGTAGTGGCTACACCTTC.

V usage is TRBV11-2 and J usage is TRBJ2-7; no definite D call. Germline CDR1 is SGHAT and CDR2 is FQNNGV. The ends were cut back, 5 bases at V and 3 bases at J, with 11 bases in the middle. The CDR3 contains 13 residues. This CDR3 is CASSGSGGYEQYF. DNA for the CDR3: TGTGCCAGCAGCGGATCGGGCGGCTACGAGCAGTACTTC.

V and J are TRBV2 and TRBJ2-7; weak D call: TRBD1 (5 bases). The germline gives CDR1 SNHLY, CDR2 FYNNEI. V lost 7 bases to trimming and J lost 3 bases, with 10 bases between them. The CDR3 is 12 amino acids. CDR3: CASKGSYYEQYF. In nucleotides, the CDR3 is TGTGCCAGCAAGGGGTCATACTACGAGCAGTACTTC.

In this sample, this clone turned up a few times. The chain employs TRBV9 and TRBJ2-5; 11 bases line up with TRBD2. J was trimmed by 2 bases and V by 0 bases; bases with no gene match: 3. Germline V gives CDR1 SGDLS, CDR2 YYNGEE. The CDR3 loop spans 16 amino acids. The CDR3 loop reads CASSVVPSGGQETQYF. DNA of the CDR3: TGTGCCAGCAGCGTAGTGCCTAGCGGGGGGCAAGAGACCCAGTACTTC. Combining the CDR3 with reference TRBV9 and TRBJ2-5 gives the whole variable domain DSGVTQTPKHLITATGQRVTLRCSPRSGDLSVYWYQQSLDQGLQFLIQYYNGEERAKGNILERFSAQQFPDLHSELNLSSLELGDSALYFCASSVVPSGGQETQYFGPGTRLLVL.

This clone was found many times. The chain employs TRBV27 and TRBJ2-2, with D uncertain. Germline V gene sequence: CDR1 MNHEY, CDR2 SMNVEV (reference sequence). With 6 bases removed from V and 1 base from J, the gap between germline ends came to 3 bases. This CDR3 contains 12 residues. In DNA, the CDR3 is TGTGCCAGCAGGAAGAACACCGGGGAGCTGTTTTTT. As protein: CASRKNTGELFF.

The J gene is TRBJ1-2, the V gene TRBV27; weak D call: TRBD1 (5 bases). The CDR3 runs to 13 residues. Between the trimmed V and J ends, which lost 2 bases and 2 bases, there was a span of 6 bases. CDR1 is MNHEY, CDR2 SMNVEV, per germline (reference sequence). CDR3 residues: CASSLQGNYGYTF. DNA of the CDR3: TGTGCCAGCAGTTTACAGGGAAACTATGGCTACACCTTC.